Each of the 13 T cell receptor beta chains below was sequenced from the same sample in a study of OX40 agonist ivuxolimab in advanced cancers. The assay was immunoSEQ multiplex PCR, and TCRdb's table has in-frame clones only and misses some. The sample contains roughly 46,000 clones, about 88% of which appear only once. The sequencing here drew on CD4+ or CD8+ T cells sorted from blood, taken in a trial of the OX40 agonist ivuxolimab. Source of these receptors: an adult with an advanced solid tumor such as melanoma, head and neck, liver or kidney cancer.

This rearrangement joins TRBV28 to TRBJ2-7; 10 nucleotides agree with TRBD2. Trimming removed 6 bases from V and 0 bases from J; junction bases left unmatched: 11. CDR3 length equals 17 residues. Germline CDR1 is MDHEN and CDR2 is SYDVKM. The CDR3 here is CASRRDSGRPFSYEQYF. CDR3 nucleotide sequence: TGTGCCAGCAGGAGGGATAGCGGGAGGCCTTTCTCCTACGAGCAGTACTTC.

The rearrangement uses TRBV19 and TRBJ1-1, with 7 bases identical to TRBD1. This CDR3 region has 17 residues. Germline V gene lookup returns CDR1 LNHDA and CDR2 SQIVND (reference sequence). With V trimmed by 5 bases and J by 10 bases, 22 bases remained unmatched. CDR3 nucleotide sequence: TGTGCCAGTAGTCTCAATTCCGGGACAGCCACTACCAGGGGAGCTTTCTTT. It yields the protein CASSLNSGTATTRGAFF. The variable domain in full, completed from reference TRBV19 and TRBJ1-1, reads DGGITQSPKYLFRKEGQNVTLSCEQNLNHDAMYWYRQDPGQGLRLIYYSQIVNDFQKGDIAEGYSVSREKKESFPLTVTSAQKNPTAFYLCASSLNSGTATTRGAFFGQGTRLTVV.

The chain joins TRBV5-4 to TRBJ2-1; TRBD2 agrees at 12 bases. The ends lost 3 bases at V and 8 bases at J; junction bases unmatched: 9. Germline V gene lookup returns CDR1 SGHNT and CDR2 YYREEE (reference sequence). The CDR3 has 16 amino acids. CDR3 sequence: CASSSGGTSGFYEQFF. The CDR3 DNA is TGTGCCAGCAGCTCCGGCGGGACTAGCGGGTTCTATGAGCAGTTCTTC.

The chain combines TRBV5-1 with TRBJ2-2; TRBD1 aligns across 9 bases. V lost 2 bases to trimming and J lost 5 bases; unmatched junction nucleotides: 4. The CDR3 contains 15 residues. CDR1 and CDR2 (germline): SGHRS, YFSETQ. As DNA, the CDR3 is TGCGCCAGCAGCTTTGGGGACAGGGATACCGGGGAGCTGTTTTTT. Its protein is CASSFGDRDTGELFF.

V usage is TRBV7-2 and J usage is TRBJ2-3; 8 bases line up with TRBD2. After removal of 1 base from V and 2 bases from J, the junction contained 8 bases not matched to a gene. Per germline, CDR1 SGHTA and CDR2 FQGNSA. The CDR3 is 17 amino acids. The CDR3 reads CASSLGPLAVHTDTQYF. For the CDR3, the DNA is TGTGCCAGCAGCTTAGGCCCACTAGCGGTTCACACAGATACGCAGTATTTT.

The rearrangement joins TRBV7-8 to TRBJ2-4; D possibly corresponds to TRBD2 (5 bases). The length of the CDR3 is 16 residues. Germline values: CDR1 SGHVS, CDR2 FQNEAQ. The germline V and J ends were trimmed by 2 bases and 6 bases, with 17 bases remaining between them. CDR3 DNA: TGTGCCAGCAGCTTACCACCGAGGGAATTGAGAAACATTCAGTACTTC. Protein product: CASSLPPRELRNIQYF.

Regarding this clone: At one end, the junction sequence differs from germline, possibly due to a read error. This chain joins TRBV10-3 and TRBJ2-1, with D unclear. There are 12 residues in the CDR3. CDR1 and CDR2 (germline): ENHRY, SYGVKD. The CDR3 loop reads CAISESTNELFF. The CDR3 DNA is TGTGCCATCAGTGAGTCGACCAATGAGCTGTTCTTC.

The J gene is TRBJ1-1, the V gene TRBV6-5; unclear D gene. V shed 6 bases and J shed 4 bases, with 15 bases lying between them. Germline V CDR1 and CDR2: MNHEY, SVGAGI. This CDR3 is built from 14 residues. This CDR3 reads CASRRDPFSTEAFF. Here the CDR3 DNA reads TGTGCCAGCAGACGAGATCCGTTCAGCACTGAAGCTTTCTTT.

V usage is TRBV7-8 and J usage is TRBJ2-7; 7 bases align to TRBD2. There are 13 residues in the CDR3. Germline V CDR1 and CDR2: SGHVS, FQNEAQ. Trimming took 5 bases from V and 10 from J; bases not matched to a gene: 11. The CDR3 region is CASSPVGGSGQYF. CDR3 nucleotide sequence: TGTGCCAGCAGCCCTGTAGGCGGGAGCGGCCAGTACTTC.

This chain uses TRBV7-9 with TRBJ1-2; 11 nucleotides line up with TRBD1. CDR3 length: 16 residues. CDR1 is SEHNR and CDR2 is FQNEAQ in the germline V gene (reference sequence). Unmatched junction bases numbered 9, after V lost 4 bases and J lost 5 bases. The CDR3: CASSSGTGGSIYGYTF. In DNA, the CDR3 is TGTGCCAGCAGCTCCGGGACAGGGGGTTCTATTTATGGCTACACCTTC.

The chain carries TRBV30 and TRBJ1-4; no clear D. This CDR3 has 14 residues. V lost 0 bases and J lost 3, with 8 bases in between. Germline lookup yields CDR1 GTSNPN and CDR2 SVGIG (reference sequence). The CDR3 DNA reads TGTGCCTGGAGTGTACGGGTCTCTAATGAAAAACTGTTTTTT. Amino acid sequence: CAWSVRVSNEKLFF.

The chain joins TRBV5-4 to TRBJ2-7; D may be TRBD1 or TRBD2 (5 bases each). V lost 0 bases, J lost 5 bases, and 15 bases lay in between. CDR3 length: 15 residues. The germline V gene has CDR1 SGHNT and CDR2 YYREEE (reference sequence). In nucleotides, the CDR3 is TGTGCCAGCAGCTTGGTCGGCCAGGGAGCCCACGAGCAGTACTTC. It codes for CASSLVGQGAHEQYF.

The V gene is TRBV7-9, the J gene TRBJ1-4, with D possibly TRBD1 on 6 matching bases. The length of the CDR3 is 14 residues. Trimming pared 0 bases from V and 4 bases from J, leaving 6 bases between. Per the germline V gene, CDR1 is SEHNR and CDR2 is FQNEAQ (reference sequence). CDR3 loop: CASSLARGNEKLFF. CDR3 sequence (DNA): TGTGCCAGCAGCTTAGCCAGGGGTAATGAAAAACTGTTTTTT.